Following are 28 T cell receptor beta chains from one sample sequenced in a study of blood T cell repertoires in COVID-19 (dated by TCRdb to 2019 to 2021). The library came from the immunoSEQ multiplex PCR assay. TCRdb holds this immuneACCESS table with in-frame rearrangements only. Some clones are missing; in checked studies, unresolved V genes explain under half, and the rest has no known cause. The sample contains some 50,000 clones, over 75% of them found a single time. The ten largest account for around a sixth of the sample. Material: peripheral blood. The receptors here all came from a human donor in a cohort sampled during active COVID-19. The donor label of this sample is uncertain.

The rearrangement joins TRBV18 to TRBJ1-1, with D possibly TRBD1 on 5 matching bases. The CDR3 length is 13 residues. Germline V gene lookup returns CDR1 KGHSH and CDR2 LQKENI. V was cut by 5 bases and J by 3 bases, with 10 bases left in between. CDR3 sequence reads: CASSTGRDTEAFF. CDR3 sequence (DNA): TGTGCCAGCTCAACAGGACGGGACACTGAAGCTTTCTTT.

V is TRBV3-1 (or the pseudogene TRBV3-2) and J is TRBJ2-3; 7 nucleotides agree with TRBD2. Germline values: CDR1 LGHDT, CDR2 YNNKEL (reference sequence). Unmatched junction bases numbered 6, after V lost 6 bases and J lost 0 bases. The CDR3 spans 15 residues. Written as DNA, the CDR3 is TGTGCCAGCAGAGGCGACGGGGGGAGCACAGATACGCAGTATTTT. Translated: CASRGDGGSTDTQYF.

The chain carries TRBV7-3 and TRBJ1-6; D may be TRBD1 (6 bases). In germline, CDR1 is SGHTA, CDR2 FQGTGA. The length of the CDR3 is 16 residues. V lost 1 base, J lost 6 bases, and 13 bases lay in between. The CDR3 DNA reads TGTGCCAGCAGCTTAAGCGGGGGGCCGGGTAATTCACCCCTCCACTTT. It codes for CASSLSGGPGNSPLHF.

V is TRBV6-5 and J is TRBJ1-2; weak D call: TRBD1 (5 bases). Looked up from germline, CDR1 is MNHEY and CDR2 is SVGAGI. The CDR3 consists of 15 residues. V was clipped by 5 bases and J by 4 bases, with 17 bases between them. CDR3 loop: CASSTIQGSGYGYTF. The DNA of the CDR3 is TGTGCCAGCAGTACGATCCAGGGATCGGGCTATGGCTACACCTTC.

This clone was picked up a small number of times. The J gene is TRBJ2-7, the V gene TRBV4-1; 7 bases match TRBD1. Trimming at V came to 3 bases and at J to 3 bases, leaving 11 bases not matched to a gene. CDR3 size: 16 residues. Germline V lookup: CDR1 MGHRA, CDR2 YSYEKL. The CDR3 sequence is CASSQAATGTDYEQYF. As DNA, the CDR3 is TGCGCCAGCAGCCAGGCCGCCACCGGGACAGACTACGAGCAGTACTTC.

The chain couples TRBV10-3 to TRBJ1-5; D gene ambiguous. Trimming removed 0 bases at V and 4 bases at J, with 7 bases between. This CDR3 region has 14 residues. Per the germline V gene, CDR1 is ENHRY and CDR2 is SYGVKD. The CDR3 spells CAISESAANQPQHF. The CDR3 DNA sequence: TGTGCCATCAGTGAGTCGGCAGCGAATCAGCCCCAGCATTTT.

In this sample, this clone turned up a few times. CDR3 coding DNA: TGTGCCAGCAGTGGTGATAACCGAGTTGGCAATCAGCCCCAGCATTTT. Protein: CASSGDNRVGNQPQHF. The V gene is TRBV2, the J gene TRBJ1-5; D is unresolved. V shed 4 bases and J shed 2 bases, with 15 bases lying between them. This CDR3 is built from 16 residues. CDR1 and CDR2 (germline): SNHLY, FYNNEI.

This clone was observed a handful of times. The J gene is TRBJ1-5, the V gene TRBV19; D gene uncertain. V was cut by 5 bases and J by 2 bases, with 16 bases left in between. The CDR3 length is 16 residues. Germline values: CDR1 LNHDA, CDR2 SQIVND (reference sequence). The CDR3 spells CASSSKEHIGNQPQHF. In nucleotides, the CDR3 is TGTGCCAGTAGTTCTAAGGAGCACATCGGCAATCAGCCCCAGCATTTT.

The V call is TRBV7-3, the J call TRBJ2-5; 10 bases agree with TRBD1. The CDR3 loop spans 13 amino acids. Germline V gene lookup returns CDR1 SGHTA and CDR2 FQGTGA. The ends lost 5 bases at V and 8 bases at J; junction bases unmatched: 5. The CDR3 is CASSPGQGITQYF. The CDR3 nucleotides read TGTGCCAGCAGCCCGGGACAGGGGATAACCCAGTACTTC.

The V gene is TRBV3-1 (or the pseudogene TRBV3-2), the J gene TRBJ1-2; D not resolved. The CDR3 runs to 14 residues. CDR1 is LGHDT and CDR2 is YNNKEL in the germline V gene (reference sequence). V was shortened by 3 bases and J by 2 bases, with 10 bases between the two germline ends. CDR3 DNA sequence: TGTGCCAGCAGCCACAGGATCCCCAACTATGGCTACACCTTC. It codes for CASSHRIPNYGYTF.

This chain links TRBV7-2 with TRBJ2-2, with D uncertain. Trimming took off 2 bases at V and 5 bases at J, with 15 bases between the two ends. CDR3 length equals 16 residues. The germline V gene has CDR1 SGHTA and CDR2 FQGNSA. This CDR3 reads CASSLMVSAGTGELFF. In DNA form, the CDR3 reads TGTGCCAGCAGCTTAATGGTATCGGCAGGAACCGGGGAGCTGTTTTTT. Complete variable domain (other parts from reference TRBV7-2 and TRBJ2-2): GAGVSQSPSNKVTEKGKDVELRCDPISGHTALYWYRQSLGQGLEFLIYFQGNSAPDKSGLPSDRFSAERTGGSVSTLTIQRTQQEDSAVYLCASSLMVSAGTGELFFGEGSRLTVL.

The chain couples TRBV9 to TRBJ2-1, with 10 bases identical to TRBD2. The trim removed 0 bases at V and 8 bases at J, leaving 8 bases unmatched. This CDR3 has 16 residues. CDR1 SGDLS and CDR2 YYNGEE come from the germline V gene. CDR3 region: CASSVATSGGVYEQFF. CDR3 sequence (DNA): TGTGCCAGCAGCGTAGCTACCAGCGGGGGGGTTTATGAGCAGTTCTTC.

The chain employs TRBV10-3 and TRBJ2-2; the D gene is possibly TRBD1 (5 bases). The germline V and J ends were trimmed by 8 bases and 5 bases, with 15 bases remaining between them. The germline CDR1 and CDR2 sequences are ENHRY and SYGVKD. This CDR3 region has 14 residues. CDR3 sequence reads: CAIREGVMTGELFF. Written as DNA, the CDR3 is TGTGCCATCCGCGAAGGGGTTATGACCGGGGAGCTGTTTTTT.

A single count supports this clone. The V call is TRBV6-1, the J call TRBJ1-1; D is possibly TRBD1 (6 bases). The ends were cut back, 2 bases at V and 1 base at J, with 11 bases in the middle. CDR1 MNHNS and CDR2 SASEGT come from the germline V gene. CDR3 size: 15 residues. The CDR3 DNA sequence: TGTGCCAGCAGTGAATCGGGGGGCGGGAACACTGAAGCTTTCTTT. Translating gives CASSESGGGNTEAFF.

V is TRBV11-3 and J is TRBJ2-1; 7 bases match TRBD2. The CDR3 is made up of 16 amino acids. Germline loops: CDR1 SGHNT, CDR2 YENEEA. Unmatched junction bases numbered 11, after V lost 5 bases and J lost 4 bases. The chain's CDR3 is CASSPEAGQEYNEQFF. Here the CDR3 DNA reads TGTGCCAGCAGCCCAGAAGCGGGGCAAGAGTACAATGAGCAGTTCTTC.

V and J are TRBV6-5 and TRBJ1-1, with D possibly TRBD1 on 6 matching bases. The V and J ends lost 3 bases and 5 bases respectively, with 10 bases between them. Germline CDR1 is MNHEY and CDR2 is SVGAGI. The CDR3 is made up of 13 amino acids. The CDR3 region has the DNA TGTGCCAGCAGTTATCGGGACACAACTGAAGCTTTCTTT. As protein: CASSYRDTTEAFF.

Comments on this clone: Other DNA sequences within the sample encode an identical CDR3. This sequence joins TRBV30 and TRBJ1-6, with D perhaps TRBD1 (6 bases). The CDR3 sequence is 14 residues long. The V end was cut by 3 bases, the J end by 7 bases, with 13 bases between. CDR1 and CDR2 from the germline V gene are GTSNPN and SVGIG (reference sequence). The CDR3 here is CAWRTGTSNSPLHF. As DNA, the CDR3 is TGTGCCTGGAGGACCGGGACATCAAATTCACCCCTCCACTTT.

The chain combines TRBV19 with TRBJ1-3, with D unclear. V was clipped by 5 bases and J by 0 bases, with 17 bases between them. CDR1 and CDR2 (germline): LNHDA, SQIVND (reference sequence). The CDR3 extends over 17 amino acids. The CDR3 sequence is CASSSLPSLSSGNTIYF. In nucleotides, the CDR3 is TGTGCCAGTAGTTCGCTCCCTTCACTGAGCTCTGGAAACACCATATATTTT.

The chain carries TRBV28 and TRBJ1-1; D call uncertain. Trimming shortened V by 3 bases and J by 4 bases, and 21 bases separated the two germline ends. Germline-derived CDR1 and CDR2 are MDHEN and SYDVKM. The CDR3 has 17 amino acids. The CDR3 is CASSFGRPWTEGTEAFF. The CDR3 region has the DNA TGTGCCAGCAGTTTTGGCCGCCCCTGGACGGAGGGCACTGAAGCTTTCTTT.

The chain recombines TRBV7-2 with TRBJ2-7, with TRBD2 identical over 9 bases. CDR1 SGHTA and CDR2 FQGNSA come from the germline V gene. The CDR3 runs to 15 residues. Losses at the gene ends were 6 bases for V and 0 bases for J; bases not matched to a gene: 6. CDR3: CASSTGTSTSYEQYF. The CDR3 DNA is TGTGCCAGCAGTACCGGGACTAGCACCTCCTACGAGCAGTACTTC.

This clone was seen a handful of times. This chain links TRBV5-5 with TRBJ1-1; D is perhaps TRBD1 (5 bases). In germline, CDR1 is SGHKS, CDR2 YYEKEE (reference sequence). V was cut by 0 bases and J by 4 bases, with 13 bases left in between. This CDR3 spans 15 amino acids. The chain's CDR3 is CASSLVWGFSTEAFF. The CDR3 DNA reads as TGTGCCAGCAGCTTGGTTTGGGGCTTTAGCACTGAAGCTTTCTTT.

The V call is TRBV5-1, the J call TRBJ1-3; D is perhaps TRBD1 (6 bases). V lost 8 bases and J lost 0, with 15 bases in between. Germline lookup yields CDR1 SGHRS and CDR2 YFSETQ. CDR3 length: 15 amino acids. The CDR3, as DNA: TGCGCCAGTAGCCGGGACAAGAACTCTGGAAACACCATATATTTT. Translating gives CASSRDKNSGNTIYF.

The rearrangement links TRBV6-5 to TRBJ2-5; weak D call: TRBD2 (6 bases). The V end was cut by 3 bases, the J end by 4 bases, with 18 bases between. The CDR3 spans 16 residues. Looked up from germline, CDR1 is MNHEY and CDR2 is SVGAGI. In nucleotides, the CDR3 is TGTGCCAGCAGTTATAAGGGACCGGCGGGGTCAGAGACCCAGTACTTC. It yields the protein CASSYKGPAGSETQYF.

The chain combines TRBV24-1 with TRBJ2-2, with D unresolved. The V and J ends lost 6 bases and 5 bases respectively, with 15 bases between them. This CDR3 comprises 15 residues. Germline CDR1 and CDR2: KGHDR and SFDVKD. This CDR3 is CATSSGTEITGELFF. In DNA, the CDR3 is TGTGCCACCAGTTCCGGCACAGAAATTACCGGGGAGCTGTTTTTT.

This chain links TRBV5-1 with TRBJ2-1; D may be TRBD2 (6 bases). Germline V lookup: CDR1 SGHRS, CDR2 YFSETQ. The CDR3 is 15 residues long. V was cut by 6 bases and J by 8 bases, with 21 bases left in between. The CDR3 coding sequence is TGCGCCAGCACTCTGGGGGACTCGGGGGTCGATGAGCAGTTCTTC. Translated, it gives CASTLGDSGVDEQFF. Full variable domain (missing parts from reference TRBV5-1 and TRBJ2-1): KAGVTQTPRYLIKTRGQQVTLSCSPISGHRSVSWYQQTPGQGLQFLFEYFSETQRNKGNFPGRFSGRQFSNSRSEMNVSTLELGDSALYLCASTLGDSGVDEQFFGPGTRLTVL.

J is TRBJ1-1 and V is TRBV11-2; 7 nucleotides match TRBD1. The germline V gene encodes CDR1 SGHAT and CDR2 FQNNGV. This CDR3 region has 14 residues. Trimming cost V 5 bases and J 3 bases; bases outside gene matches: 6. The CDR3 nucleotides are TGTGCCAGCAGCCATACAGGGGTAGACACTGAAGCTTTCTTT. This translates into CASSHTGVDTEAFF.

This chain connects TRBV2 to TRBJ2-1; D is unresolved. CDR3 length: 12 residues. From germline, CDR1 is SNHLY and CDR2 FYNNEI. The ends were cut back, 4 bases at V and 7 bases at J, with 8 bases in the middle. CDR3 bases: TGTGCCAGCAGTGGGTCAGGAAATGAGCAGTTCTTC. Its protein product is CASSGSGNEQFF.

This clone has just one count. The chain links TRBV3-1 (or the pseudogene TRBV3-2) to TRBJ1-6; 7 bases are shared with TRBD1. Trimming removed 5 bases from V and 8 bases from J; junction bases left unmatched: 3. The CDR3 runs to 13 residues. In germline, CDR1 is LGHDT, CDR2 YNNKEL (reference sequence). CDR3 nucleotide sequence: TGTGCCAGCAGCAACACAGGGGATTCACCCCTCCACTTT. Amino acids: CASSNTGDSPLHF.